The 11 T cell receptor beta chains in this list originate from one sample, sequenced in a study of PD-L1 blockade in urothelial cancer. This sample's time point: pretreatment peripheral blood. The repertoire was sequenced with immunoSEQ multiplex PCR; TCRdb's copy has only in-frame clones and lacks some. The table has around 130,000 clones, about four fifths seen once. Sample: PBMCs, taken around atezolizumab (anti-PD-L1) treatment. The receptors here all came from a man aged 45-65 years with urothelial cancer.

This clone was observed once. This sequence joins TRBV9 and TRBJ1-6, with D possibly TRBD1 on 6 matching bases. There are 13 residues in the CDR3. V lost 4 bases and J lost 10, with 12 bases in between. CDR1 is SGDLS, CDR2 YYNGEE, per germline. CDR3 loop: CASSQTGRSPLHF. The CDR3 bases are TGTGCCAGCAGCCAGACAGGTCGATCACCCCTCCACTTT.

The chain has TRBV9 and TRBJ2-6; D gene uncertain. This CDR3 has 14 residues. CDR1 SGDLS and CDR2 YYNGEE come from the germline V gene. Trimming left V 5 bases short and J 0 bases short, with 6 bases between. The CDR3 DNA reads TGTGCCAGCAGTATTAACTCTGGGGCCAACGTCCTGACTTTC. Its translation: CASSINSGANVLTF.

The chain links TRBV27 to TRBJ2-7; 12 nucleotides match TRBD2. V shed 5 bases, J shed 4 bases, and the junction held 15 bases outside the gene matches. The CDR3 length is 18 residues. Germline V gene data show CDR1 as MNHEY and CDR2 as SMNVEV (reference sequence). The CDR3 spells CASSPAGTSGSMHYEQYF. CDR3 bases: TGTGCCAGCAGTCCGGCGGGGACTAGCGGGTCCATGCATTACGAGCAGTACTTC.

This CDR3 reads CATSRRTSGSAGNEQFF. The DNA for the CDR3 is TGTGCCACCAGCAGGCGCACTAGCGGGAGTGCTGGTAATGAGCAGTTCTTC. The V and J genes are TRBV15 and TRBJ2-1, with 11 positions matching TRBD2. Germline V lookup: CDR1 LNHNV, CDR2 YYDKDF (reference sequence). CDR3 length equals 17 residues. Trimming removed 3 bases from V and 7 bases from J; junction bases left unmatched: 11.

This rearrangement joins TRBV5-1 to TRBJ2-1; TRBD2 agrees at 10 bases. The CDR3 is 16 amino acids. Germline values: CDR1 SGHRS, CDR2 YFSETQ. Trimming took 0 bases from V and 7 from J; bases not matched to a gene: 7. The DNA for the CDR3 is TGCGCCAGCAGCTTGGCCGCTAGCGGGAGCCCGAATGAGCAGTTCTTC. Translation: CASSLAASGSPNEQFF.

The chain links TRBV7-3 to TRBJ2-1; D gene ambiguous. The CDR3 covers 13 residues. Germline V gene sequence: CDR1 SGHTA, CDR2 FQGTGA. Deletions cut 5 bases from V and 5 bases from J, with 10 bases between. The CDR3 protein is CASSQTRDNEQFF. CDR3 bases: TGTGCCAGCAGCCAAACTCGTGACAATGAGCAGTTCTTC.

This chain links TRBV6-5 with TRBJ1-2; no clear D gene. CDR1 is MNHEY, CDR2 SVGAGI, per germline. This CDR3 contains 13 residues. V was clipped by 8 bases and J by 4 bases, with 14 bases between them. The CDR3 protein is CASRLDLSYGYTF. CDR3 nucleotide sequence: TGTGCCAGCCGGTTGGACTTAAGCTATGGCTACACCTTC.

The chain joins TRBV2 to TRBJ2-1; weak D call: TRBD1 (5 bases). V lost 2 bases to trimming and J lost 10 bases, with 9 bases between them. The CDR3 spans 12 residues. CDR1 is SNHLY and CDR2 is FYNNEI in the germline V gene. The CDR3, as DNA: TGTGCCAGCAGTGAATCGAACAGGGAGCAGTTCTTC. Protein sequence: CASSESNREQFF.

The table lists this clone with a count of one. The chain couples TRBV5-1 to TRBJ2-6; D remains unclear. V was clipped by 0 bases and J by 0 bases, with 10 bases between them. Germline CDR1 is SGHRS and CDR2 is YFSETQ. The CDR3 sequence is 17 residues long. CDR3 protein: CASSLVSLYSGANVLTF. In DNA, the CDR3 is TGCGCCAGCAGCTTGGTTAGTCTATACTCTGGGGCCAACGTCCTGACTTTC.

This CDR3 is CAWISAGFRAFF. The CDR3 DNA is TGTGCCTGGATCTCTGCGGGGTTCAGAGCTTTCTTT. The chain combines TRBV30 with TRBJ1-1; the D is unclear. The V end was cut by 4 bases, the J end by 10 bases, with 16 bases between. Germline lookup yields CDR1 GTSNPN and CDR2 SVGIG (reference sequence). The CDR3 is 12 amino acids.

The CDR3 is CASSRLAGQETQYF. CDR3 coding DNA: TGCGCCAGCAGCAGACTAGCGGGGCAAGAGACCCAGTACTTC. V and J are TRBV5-1 and TRBJ2-5; TRBD2 aligns across 11 bases. Trimming at V came to 4 bases and at J to 2 bases, leaving 1 base not matched to a gene. Germline V gene lookup returns CDR1 SGHRS and CDR2 YFSETQ. The CDR3 totals 14 residues.